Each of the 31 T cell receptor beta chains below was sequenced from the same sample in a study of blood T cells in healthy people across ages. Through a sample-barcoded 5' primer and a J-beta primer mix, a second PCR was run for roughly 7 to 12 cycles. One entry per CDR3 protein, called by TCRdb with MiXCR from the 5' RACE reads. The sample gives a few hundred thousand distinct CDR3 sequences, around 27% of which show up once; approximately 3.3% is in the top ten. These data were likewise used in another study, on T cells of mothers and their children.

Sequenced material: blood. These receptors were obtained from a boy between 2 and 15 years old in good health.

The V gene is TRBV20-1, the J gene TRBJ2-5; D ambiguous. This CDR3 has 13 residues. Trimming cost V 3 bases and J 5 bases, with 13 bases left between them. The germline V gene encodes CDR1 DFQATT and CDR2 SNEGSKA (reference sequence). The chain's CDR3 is CSARANPVETQYF. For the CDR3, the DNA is TGCAGTGCTAGGGCTAATCCCGTGGAGACCCAGTACTTC.

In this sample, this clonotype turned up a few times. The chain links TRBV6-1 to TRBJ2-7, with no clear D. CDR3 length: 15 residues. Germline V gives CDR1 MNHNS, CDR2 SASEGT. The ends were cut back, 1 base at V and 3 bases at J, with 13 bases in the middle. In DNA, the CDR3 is TGTGCCAGCAGTGAAGACCCGCGTCCCCTCTACGAGCAGTACTTC. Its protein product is CASSEDPRPLYEQYF.

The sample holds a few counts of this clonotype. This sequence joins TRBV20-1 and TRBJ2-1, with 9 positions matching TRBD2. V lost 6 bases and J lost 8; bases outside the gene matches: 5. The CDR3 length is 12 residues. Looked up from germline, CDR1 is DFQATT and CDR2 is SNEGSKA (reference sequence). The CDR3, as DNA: TGCAGTGCCTGGCGCGGGAGGGATGAGCAGTTCTTC. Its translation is CSAWRGRDEQFF.

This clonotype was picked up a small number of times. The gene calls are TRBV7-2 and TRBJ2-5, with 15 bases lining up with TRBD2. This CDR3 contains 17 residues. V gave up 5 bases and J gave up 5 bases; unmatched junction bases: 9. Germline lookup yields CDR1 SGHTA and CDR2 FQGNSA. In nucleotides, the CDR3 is TGTGCCAGCAGCCACTACGGACTAGCGGGAGGGGCGGAGACCCAGTACTTC. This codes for CASSHYGLAGGAETQYF.

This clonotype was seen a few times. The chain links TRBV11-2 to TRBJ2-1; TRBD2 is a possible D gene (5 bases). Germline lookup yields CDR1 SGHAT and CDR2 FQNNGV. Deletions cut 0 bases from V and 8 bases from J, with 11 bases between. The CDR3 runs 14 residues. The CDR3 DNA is TGTGCCAGCAGCTTAGATTGGGAGTTGTATGAGCAGTTCTTC. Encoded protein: CASSLDWELYEQFF.

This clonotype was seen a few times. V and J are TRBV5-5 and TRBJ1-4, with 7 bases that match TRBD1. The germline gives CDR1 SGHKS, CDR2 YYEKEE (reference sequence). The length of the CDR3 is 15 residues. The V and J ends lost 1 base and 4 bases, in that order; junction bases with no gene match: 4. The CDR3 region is CASSLSGQLNEKLFF. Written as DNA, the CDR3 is TGTGCCAGCAGCTTGTCGGGACAGCTTAATGAAAAACTGTTTTTT. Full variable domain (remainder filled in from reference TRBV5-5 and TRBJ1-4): DAGVTQSPTHLIKTRGQQVTLRCSPISGHKSVSWYQQVLGQGPQFIFQYYEKEERGRGNFPDRFSARQFPNYSSELNVNALLLGDSALYLCASSLSGQLNEKLFFGSGTQLSVL.

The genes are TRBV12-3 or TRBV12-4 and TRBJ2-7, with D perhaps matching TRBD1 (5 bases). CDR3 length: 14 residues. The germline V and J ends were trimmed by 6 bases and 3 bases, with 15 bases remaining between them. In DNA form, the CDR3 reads TGTGCCAGCAGCCCGGACATAATGGGCTACGAGCAGTACTTC. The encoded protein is CASSPDIMGYEQYF.

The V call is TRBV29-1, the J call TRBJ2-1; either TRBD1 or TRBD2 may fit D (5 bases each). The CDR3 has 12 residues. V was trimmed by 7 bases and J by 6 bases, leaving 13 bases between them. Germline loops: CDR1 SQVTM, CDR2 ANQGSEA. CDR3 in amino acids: CSAKRGVNEQFF. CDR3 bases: TGCAGCGCCAAACGAGGGGTCAATGAGCAGTTCTTC.

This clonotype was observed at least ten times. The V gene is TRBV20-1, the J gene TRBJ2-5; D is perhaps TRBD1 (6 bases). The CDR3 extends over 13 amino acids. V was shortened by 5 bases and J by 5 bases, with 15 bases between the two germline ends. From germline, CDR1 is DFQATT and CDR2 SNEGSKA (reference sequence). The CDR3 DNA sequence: TGCAGTGCTCCTCCGCAGGGGCGGGAGACCCAGTACTTC. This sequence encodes CSAPPQGRETQYF.

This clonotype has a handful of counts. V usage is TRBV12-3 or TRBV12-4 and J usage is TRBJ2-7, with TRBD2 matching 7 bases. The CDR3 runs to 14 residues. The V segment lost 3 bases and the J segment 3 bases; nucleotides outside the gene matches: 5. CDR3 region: CASSLGGGVYEQYF. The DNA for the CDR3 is TGTGCCAGCAGTTTGGGGGGAGGGGTCTACGAGCAGTACTTC.

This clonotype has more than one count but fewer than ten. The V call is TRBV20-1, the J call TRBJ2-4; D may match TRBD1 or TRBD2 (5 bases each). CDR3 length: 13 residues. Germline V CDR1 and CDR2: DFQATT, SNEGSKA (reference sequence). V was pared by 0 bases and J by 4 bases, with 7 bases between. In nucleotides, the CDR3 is TGCAGTGCTAGAGAGGGGACGAAAAACATTCAGTACTTC. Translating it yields CSAREGTKNIQYF.

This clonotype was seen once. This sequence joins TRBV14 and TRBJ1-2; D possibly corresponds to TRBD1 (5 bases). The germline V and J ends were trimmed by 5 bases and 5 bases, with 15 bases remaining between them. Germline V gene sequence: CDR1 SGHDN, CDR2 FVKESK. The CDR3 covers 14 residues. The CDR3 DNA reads TGTGCCAGCAGCGACGGGGTAGGGGCGTATGGCTACACCTTC. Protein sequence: CASSDGVGAYGYTF.

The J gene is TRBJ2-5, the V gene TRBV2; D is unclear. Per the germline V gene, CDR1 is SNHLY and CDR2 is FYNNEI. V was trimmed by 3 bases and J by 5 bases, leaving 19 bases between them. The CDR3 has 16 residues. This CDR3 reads CASSESSLLKSETQYF. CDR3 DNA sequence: TGTGCCAGCAGTGAGTCCTCTCTTCTTAAGTCGGAGACCCAGTACTTC.

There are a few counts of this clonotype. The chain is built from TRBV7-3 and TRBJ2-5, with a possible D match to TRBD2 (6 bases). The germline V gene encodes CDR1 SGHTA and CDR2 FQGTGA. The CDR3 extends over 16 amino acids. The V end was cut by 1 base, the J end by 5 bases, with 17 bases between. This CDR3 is CASSLNAGLDRETQYF. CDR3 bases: TGTGCCAGCAGCTTAAACGCGGGACTCGATCGGGAGACCCAGTACTTC.

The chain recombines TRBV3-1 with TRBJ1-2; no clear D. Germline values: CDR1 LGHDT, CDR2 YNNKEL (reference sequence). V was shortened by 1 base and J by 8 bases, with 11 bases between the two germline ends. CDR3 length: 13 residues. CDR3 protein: CASSQGPALGYTF. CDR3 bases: TGTGCCAGCAGCCAAGGGCCCGCCTTAGGCTACACCTTC. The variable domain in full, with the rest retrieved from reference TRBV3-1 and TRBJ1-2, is DTAVSQTPKYLVTQMGNDKSIKCEQNLGHDTMYWYKQDSKKFLKIMFSYNNKELIINETVPNRFSPKSPDKAHLNLHINSLELGDSAVYFCASSQGPALGYTFGSGTRLTVV.

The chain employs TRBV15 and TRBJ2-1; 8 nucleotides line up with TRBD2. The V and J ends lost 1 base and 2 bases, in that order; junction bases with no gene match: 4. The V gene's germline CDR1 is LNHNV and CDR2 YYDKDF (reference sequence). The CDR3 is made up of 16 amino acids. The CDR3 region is CATSRGAGAAYNEQFF. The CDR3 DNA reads TGTGCCACCAGCAGAGGAGCGGGGGCCGCCTACAATGAGCAGTTCTTC.

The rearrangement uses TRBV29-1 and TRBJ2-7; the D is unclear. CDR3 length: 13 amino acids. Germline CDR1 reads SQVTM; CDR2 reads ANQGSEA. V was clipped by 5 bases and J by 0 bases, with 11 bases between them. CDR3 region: CSVRQRSSYEQYF. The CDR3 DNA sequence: TGCAGCGTTAGGCAGAGAAGCTCCTACGAGCAGTACTTC.

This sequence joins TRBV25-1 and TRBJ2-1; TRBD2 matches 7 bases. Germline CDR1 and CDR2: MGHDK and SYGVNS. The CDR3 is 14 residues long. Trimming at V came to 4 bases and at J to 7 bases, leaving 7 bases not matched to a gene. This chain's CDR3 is CASSGTRGSNEQFF. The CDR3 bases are TGTGCCAGCAGTGGGACTAGGGGATCAAATGAGCAGTTCTTC.

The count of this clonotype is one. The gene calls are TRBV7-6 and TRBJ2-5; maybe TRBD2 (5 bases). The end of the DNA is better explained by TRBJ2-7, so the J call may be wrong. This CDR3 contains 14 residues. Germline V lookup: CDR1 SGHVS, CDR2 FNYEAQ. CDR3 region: CASSLGGSLYEQYF. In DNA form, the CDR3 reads TGTGCCAGCAGCTTAGGAGGGAGCCTGTACGAGCAGTACTTC.

The CDR3 DNA is TGTGCCAGCAGTCGAGGGGTGGCGGCTGAAAAACTGTTTTTT. It translates to CASSRGVAAEKLFF. V and J are TRBV12-3 or TRBV12-4 and TRBJ1-4; a weak D match, TRBD1 (5 bases). The CDR3 runs to 14 residues. Trimming removed 5 bases from V and 7 bases from J, with 14 bases in between.

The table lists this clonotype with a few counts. The CDR3 region is CSVWTRSTDTQYF. The CDR3 nucleotides read TGCAGCGTTTGGACTAGAAGCACAGATACGCAGTATTTT. The V and J genes are TRBV29-1 and TRBJ2-3; TRBD2 agrees at 7 bases. From germline, CDR1 is SQVTM and CDR2 ANQGSEA. The CDR3 is made up of 13 amino acids. With V trimmed by 5 bases and J by 0 bases, 2 bases remained unmatched.

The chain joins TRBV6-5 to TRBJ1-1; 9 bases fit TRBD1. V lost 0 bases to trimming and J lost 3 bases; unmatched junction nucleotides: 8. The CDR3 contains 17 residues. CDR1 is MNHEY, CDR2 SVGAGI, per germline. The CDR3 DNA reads TGTGCCAGCAGTTACTCGGGGGGACAGGGATGGGACACTGAAGCTTTCTTT. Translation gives CASSYSGGQGWDTEAFF.

Written as DNA, the CDR3 is TGTGCCAGCAGCTTGCAGGCCGGGACAGGGAGGGAGCAGTACTTC. It translates to CASSLQAGTGREQYF. This chain joins TRBV5-6 and TRBJ2-7; TRBD1 matches at 9 bases. This CDR3 is built from 15 residues. Losses at the gene ends were 1 base for V and 7 bases for J; bases not matched to a gene: 9. Germline CDR1 is SGHDT and CDR2 is YYEEEE.

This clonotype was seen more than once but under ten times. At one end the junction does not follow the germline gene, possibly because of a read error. CDR3 in DNA: TGCGCCAGCAGCTCAAACTCGGGGGGACAGACCCAGTGCTTC. It translates to CASSSNSGGQTQCF. The V gene is TRBV5-1, the J gene TRBJ2-5; D tentatively fits TRBD1 or TRBD2 (7 bases each). Per the germline V gene, CDR1 is SGHRS and CDR2 is YFSETQ. CDR3 size: 14 residues. Supplemented by reference TRBV5-1 and TRBJ2-5, the full variable domain reads KAGVTQTPRYLIKTRGQQVTLSCSPISGHRSVSWYQQTPGQGLQFLFEYFSETQRNKGNFPGRFSGRQFSNSRSEMNVSTLELGDSALYLCASSSNSGGQTQCFGPGTRLLVL.

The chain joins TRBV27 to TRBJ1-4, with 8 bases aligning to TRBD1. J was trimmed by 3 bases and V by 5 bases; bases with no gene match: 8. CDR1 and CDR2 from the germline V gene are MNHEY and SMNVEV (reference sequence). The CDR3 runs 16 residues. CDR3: CASSTLQGEPNEKLFF. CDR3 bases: TGTGCCAGCAGTACTCTACAGGGGGAGCCTAATGAAAAACTGTTTTTT. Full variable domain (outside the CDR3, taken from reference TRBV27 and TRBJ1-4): EAQVTQNPRYLITVTGKKLTVTCSQNMNHEYMSWYRQDPGLGLRQIYYSMNVEVTDKGDVPEGYKVSRKEKRNFPLILESPSPNQTSLYFCASSTLQGEPNEKLFFGSGTQLSVL.

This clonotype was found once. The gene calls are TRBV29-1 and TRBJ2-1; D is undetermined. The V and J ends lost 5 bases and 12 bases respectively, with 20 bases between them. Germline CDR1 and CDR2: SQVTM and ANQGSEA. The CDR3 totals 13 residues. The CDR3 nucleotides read TGCAGCGTTCTGGACCCCCGAGGCGATGGGCAGTTCTTC. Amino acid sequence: CSVLDPRGDGQFF.

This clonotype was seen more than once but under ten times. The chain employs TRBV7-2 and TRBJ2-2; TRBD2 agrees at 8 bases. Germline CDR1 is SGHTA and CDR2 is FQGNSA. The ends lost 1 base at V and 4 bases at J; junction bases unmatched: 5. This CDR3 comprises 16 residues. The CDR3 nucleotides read TGTGCCAGCAGCTTAGACCGTGCGGGAGGCACCGGGGAGCTGTTTTTT. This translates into CASSLDRAGGTGELFF.

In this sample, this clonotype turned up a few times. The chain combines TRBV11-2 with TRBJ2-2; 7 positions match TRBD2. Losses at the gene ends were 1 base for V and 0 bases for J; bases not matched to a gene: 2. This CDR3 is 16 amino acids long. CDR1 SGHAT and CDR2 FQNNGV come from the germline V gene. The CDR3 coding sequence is TGTGCCAGCAGCTTAGGGGGGACTACGAACACCGGGGAGCTGTTTTTT. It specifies CASSLGGTTNTGELFF.

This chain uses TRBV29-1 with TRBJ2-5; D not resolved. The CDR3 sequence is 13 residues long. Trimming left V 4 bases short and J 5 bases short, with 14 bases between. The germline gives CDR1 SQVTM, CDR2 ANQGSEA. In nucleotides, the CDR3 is TGCAGCGTTGGGAGAAGGAACTGGGAGACCCAGTACTTC. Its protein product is CSVGRRNWETQYF.

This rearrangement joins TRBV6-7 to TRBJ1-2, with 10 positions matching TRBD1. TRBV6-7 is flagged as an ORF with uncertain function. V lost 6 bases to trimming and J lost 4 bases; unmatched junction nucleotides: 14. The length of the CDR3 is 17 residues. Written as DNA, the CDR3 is TGTGCCAGCAGCCCAAAGCGACAGGGGGCAGCTCGCTATGGCTACACCTTC. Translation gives CASSPKRQGAARYGYTF.

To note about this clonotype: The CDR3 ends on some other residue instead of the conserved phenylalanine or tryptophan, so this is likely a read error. CDR3 amino acids: CASSPNGGGADTQYL. For the CDR3, the DNA is TGTGCCAGCAGCCCTAACGGGGGGGGAGCAGATACGCAGTATCTT. This chain connects TRBV9 to TRBJ2-3; 8 positions agree with TRBD2. Trimming cost V 4 bases and J 4 bases; bases outside gene matches: 8. CDR3 length: 15 residues. Germline CDR1 is SGDLS and CDR2 is YYNGEE.